A few counts support the clone carrying this TCR beta chain. Its target is unknown. The sample originates from a study of vaccination effects on CD4 cells after COVID-19. Whole-study findings and limits: Convalescent patients were scarce in the study, and it lacked early post-infection timepoints.

Data came from immunoSEQ multiplex PCR; TCRdb stores just in-frame clones and leaves some out. This repertoire shows approximately 23,000 clones, around two thirds found once; its top ten account for approximately 12%. Before sequencing took place, the ViraFEST assay used viral peptide pools to expand antigen-specific CD4+ T cells. Once cultured for roughly 10 days, the cells underwent separation to obtain CD4+ T cells. In the vaccine recipients, nucleocapsid antibodies were negative and there was no prior SARS-CoV-2 infection. They grew roughly 2 million PBMC in each well, adding 10 IU/ml IL-2 and 10 ug/ml peptides. The length of the CDR3 is 14 residues. Germline V gives CDR1 SGDLS, CDR2 YYNGEE. V was trimmed by 3 bases and J by 4 bases, leaving 13 bases between them.

This chain links TRBV9 with TRBJ1-2, with D maybe TRBD1 (5 bases). Specimen: CD4+ T cells from PBMCs cultured with HCoV-OC43 spike peptides, collected before COVID-19 vaccination. The subset: HCoV-OC43 spike overlapping peptide pool stimulation. This sequence was found in a human donor who received a COVID-19 vaccine. The CDR3 bases are TGTGCCAGCAGCGCAACGGGACCGCGCTATGGCTACACCTTC. Translating gives CASSATGPRYGYTF.